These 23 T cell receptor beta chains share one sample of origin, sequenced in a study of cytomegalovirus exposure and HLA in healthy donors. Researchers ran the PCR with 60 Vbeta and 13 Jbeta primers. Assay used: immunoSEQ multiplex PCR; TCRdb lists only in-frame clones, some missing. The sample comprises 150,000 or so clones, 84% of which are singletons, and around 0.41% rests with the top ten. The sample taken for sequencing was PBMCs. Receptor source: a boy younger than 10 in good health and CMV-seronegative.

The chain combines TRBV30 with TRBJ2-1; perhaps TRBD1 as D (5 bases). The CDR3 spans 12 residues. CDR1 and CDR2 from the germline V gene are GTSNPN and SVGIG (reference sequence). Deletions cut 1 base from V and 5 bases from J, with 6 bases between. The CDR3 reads CAWSGQHNEQFF. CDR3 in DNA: TGTGCCTGGAGTGGACAGCACAATGAGCAGTTCTTC.

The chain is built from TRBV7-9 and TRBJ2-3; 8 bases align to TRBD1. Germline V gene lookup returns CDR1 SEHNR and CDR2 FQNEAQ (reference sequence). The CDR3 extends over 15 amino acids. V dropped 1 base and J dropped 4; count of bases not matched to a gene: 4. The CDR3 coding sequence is TGTGCCAGCAGCTTAGTCTGGACAGGGTCAGATACGCAGTATTTT. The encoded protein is CASSLVWTGSDTQYF.

CDR3 region: CASSLVASGTDTQYF. CDR3 sequence (DNA): TGTGCCAGCAGCTTAGTAGCTAGCGGCACAGATACGCAGTATTTT. The chain joins TRBV7-2 to TRBJ2-3, with TRBD2 as a possible D gene (6 bases). Germline CDR1 SGHTA, CDR2 FQGNSA. This CDR3 comprises 15 residues. Trimming removed 1 base from V and 1 base from J, with 9 bases in between.

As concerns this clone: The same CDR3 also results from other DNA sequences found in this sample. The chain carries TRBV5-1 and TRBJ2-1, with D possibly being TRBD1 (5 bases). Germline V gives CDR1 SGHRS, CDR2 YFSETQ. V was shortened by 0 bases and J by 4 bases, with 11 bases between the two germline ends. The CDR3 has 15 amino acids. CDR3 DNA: TGCGCCAGCAGCTTGGGGCAGGGAAGTTACAATGAGCAGTTCTTC. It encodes CASSLGQGSYNEQFF.

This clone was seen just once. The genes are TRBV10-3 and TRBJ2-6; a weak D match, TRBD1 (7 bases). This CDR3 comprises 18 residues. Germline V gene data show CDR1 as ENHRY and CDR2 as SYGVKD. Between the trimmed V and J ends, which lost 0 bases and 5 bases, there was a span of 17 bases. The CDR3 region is CAISESGGSGLWANVLTF. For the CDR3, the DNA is TGTGCCATCAGTGAGTCAGGGGGCTCGGGACTCTGGGCCAACGTCCTGACTTTC.

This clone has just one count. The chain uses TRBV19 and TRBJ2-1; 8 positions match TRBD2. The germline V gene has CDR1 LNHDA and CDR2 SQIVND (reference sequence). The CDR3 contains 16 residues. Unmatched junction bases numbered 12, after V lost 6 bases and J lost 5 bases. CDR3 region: CASRASPGLGDNEQFF. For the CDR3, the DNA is TGTGCCAGTAGAGCGAGTCCGGGACTAGGGGACAATGAGCAGTTCTTC.

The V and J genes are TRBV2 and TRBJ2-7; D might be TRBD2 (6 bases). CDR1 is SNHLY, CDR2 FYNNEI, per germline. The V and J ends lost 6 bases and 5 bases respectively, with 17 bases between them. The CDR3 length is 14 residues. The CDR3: CASSQTGGDHEQYF. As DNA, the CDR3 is TGTGCCAGCAGCCAAACCGGCGGGGACCACGAGCAGTACTTC. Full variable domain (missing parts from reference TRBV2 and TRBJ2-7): EPEVTQTPSHQVTQMGQEVILRCVPISNHLYFYWYRQILGQKVEFLVSFYNNEISEKSEIFDDQFSVERPDGSNFTLKIRSTKLEDSAMYFCASSQTGGDHEQYFGPGTRLTVT.

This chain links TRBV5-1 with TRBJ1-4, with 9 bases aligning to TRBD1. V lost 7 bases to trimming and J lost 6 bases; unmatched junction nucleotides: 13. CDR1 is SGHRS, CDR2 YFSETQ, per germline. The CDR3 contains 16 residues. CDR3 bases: TGCGCCAGCTCCGGACAGGGGATAGGAAGGGATGAAAAACTGTTTTTT. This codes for CASSGQGIGRDEKLFF. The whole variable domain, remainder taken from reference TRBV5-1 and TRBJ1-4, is KAGVTQTPRYLIKTRGQQVTLSCSPISGHRSVSWYQQTPGQGLQFLFEYFSETQRNKGNFPGRFSGRQFSNSRSEMNVSTLELGDSALYLCASSGQGIGRDEKLFFGSGTQLSVL.

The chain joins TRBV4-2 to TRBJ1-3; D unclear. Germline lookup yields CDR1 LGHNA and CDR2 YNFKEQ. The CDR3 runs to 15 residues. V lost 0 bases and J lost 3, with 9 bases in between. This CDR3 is CASSQDGSYGNTIYF. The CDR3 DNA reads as TGTGCCAGCAGCCAAGATGGCAGTTATGGAAACACCATATATTTT.

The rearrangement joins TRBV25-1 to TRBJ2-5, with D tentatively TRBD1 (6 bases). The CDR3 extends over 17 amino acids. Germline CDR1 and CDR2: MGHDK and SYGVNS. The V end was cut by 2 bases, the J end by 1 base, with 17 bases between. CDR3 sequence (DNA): TGTGCCAGCAGTGAACAAGACAGGCCCGTCTTCCAAGAGACCCAGTACTTC. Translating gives CASSEQDRPVFQETQYF.

CDR3 in amino acids: CASSQELGLAEQETQYF. The CDR3 DNA follows: TGCGCCAGCAGCCAAGAGCTGGGACTAGCGGAGCAAGAGACCCAGTACTTC. The rearrangement joins TRBV4-1 to TRBJ2-5; 11 positions agree with TRBD2. Per the germline V gene, CDR1 is MGHRA and CDR2 is YSYEKL. V gave up 0 bases and J gave up 2 bases; unmatched junction bases: 5. CDR3 length equals 17 residues.

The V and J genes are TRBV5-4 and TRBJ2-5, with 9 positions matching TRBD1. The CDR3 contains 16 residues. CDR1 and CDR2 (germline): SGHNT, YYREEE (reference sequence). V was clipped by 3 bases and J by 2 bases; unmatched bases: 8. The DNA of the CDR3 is TGTGCCAGCAGCTCTGTTGGGACAGGGTCACAAGAGACCCAGTACTTC. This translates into CASSSVGTGSQETQYF.

The CDR3 spells CASSLSFDGGAEQYF. Written as DNA, the CDR3 is TGTGCCAGCAGCTTATCCTTCGATGGAGGGGCCGAGCAGTACTTC. The rearrangement uses TRBV11-3 and TRBJ2-7; TRBD2 is a possible D gene (6 bases). The germline V and J ends were trimmed by 2 bases and 6 bases, with 17 bases remaining between them. CDR1 and CDR2 (germline): SGHNT, YENEEA. The CDR3 spans 15 residues.

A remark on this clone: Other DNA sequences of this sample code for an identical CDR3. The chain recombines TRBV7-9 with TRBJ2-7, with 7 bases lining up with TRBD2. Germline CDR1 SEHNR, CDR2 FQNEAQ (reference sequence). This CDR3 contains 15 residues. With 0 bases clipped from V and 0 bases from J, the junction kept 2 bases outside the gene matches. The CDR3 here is CASSLAGGSSYEQYF. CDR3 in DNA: TGTGCCAGCAGCTTAGCGGGAGGGAGCTCCTACGAGCAGTACTTC.

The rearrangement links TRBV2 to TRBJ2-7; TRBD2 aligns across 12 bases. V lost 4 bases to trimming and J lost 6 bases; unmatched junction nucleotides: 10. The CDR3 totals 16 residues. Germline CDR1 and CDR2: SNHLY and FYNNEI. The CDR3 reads CASSALVTSGSGEQYF. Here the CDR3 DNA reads TGTGCCAGCAGTGCATTAGTGACTAGCGGGAGTGGCGAGCAGTACTTC.

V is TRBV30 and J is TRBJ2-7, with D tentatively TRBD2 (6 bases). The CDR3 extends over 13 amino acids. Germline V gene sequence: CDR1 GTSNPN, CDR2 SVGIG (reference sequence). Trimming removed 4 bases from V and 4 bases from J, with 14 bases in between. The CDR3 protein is CAWTGGTVYEQYF. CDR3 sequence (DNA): TGTGCCTGGACCGGGGGTACGGTATACGAGCAGTACTTC.

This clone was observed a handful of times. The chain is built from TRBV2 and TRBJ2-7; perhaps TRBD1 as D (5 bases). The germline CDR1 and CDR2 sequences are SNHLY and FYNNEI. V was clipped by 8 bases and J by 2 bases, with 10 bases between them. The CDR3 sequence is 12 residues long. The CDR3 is CASHRKTYEQYF. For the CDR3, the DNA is TGTGCCAGCCACAGGAAAACCTACGAGCAGTACTTC.

The CDR3 spells CATSRDRGWTGNTIYF. CDR3 coding DNA: TGTGCCACCAGCAGAGATAGGGGGTGGACTGGAAACACCATATATTTT. The rearrangement joins TRBV15 to TRBJ1-3, with D possibly being TRBD1 (6 bases). V lost 0 bases and J lost 2, with 11 bases in between. The CDR3 is 16 amino acids. Germline V gives CDR1 LNHNV, CDR2 YYDKDF (reference sequence).

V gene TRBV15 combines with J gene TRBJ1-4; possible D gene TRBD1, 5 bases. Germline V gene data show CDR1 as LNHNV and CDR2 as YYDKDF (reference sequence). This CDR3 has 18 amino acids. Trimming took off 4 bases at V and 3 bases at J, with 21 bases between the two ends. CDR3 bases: TGTGCCACCAGCACTTCCGGGACTTTGCTTGCGGCTAATGAAAAACTGTTTTTT. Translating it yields CATSTSGTLLAANEKLFF.

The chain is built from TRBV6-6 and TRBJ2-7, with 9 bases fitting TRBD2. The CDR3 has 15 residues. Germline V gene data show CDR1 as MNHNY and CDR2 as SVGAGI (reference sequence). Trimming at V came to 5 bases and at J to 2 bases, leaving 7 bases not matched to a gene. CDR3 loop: CASSGRLAGTYEQYF. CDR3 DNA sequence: TGTGCCAGCAGTGGCCGGCTAGCGGGAACCTACGAGCAGTACTTC.

CDR3: CASILGTGSEAFF. Written as DNA, the CDR3 is TGTGCCAGCATTCTAGGGACAGGGAGTGAAGCTTTCTTT. The rearrangement uses TRBV6-1 and TRBJ1-1; TRBD1 agrees at 9 bases. The germline V gene encodes CDR1 MNHNS and CDR2 SASEGT. This CDR3 is 13 amino acids long. V trimming: 7 bases; J trimming: 7 bases; junction bases outside the gene matches: 7.

CDR3 bases: TGTGCCAGTAGTATGCCAACCTTGGCGGGAGGGGGCACCGGGGAGCTGTTTTTT. Protein: CASSMPTLAGGGTGELFF. V and J are TRBV19 and TRBJ2-2, with 9 bases identical to TRBD2. The CDR3 is 18 amino acids. The V gene's germline CDR1 is LNHDA and CDR2 SQIVND (reference sequence). J gave up 4 bases and V 3 bases, and 12 bases lay outside the gene matches.

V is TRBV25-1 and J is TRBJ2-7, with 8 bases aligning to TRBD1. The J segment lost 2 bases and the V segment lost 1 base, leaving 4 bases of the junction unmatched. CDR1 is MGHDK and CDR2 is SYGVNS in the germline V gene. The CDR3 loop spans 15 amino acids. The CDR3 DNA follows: TGTGCCAGCAGTGAATGGGAACAGGGGGCCTACGAGCAGTACTTC. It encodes CASSEWEQGAYEQYF.